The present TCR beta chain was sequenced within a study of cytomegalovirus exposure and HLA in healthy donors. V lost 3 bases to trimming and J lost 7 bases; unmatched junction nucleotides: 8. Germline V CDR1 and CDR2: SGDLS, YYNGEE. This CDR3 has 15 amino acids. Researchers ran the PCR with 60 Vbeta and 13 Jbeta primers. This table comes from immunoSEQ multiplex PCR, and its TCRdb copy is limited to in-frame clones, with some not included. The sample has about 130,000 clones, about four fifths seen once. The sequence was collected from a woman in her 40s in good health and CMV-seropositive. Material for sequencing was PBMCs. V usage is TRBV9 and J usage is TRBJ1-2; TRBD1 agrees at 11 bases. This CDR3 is CASSAGQGARLGYTF. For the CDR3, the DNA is TGTGCCAGCAGCGCAGGACAGGGGGCGCGTCTTGGCTACACCTTC.